The clone carrying this T cell receptor (beta chain) was seen more than once but under ten times. The antigen is not known. The whole isolated RNA underwent reverse transcription, so sequencing captured expressed TCRB transcripts. TCRdb's table, derived via immunoSEQ multiplex PCR, lists solely in-frame clones and lacks some. This table has more than 100,000 clones, around 17% appearing once. The data were taken from a study of beta chain features in type 1 diabetes. Broader study findings: VDJ junctions from patients with type 1 diabetes contained fewer insertions and more deletions. Sampled from patients, naive, central memory and Treg TCRB repertoires appeared more similar than those sampled from healthy donors. The study found moderately but significantly shorter TCRB CDR3s in all four CD4+ subsets of Type 1 diabetes patients. High TCR expression in some cells could lead to their over-representation in cDNA sequencing. HLA influence on TCRB rearrangement stayed unresolved here.

This CDR3 comprises 15 residues. The germline V gene encodes CDR1 SEHNR and CDR2 FQNEAQ (reference sequence). V was clipped by 2 bases and J by 1 base, with 11 bases between them. This chain links TRBV7-9 with TRBJ2-5, with D perhaps matching TRBD1 (5 bases). Material: central memory CD4+ T cells from blood. The source of this sequence is a man aged 25-45 years with type 1 diabetes. In nucleotides, the CDR3 is TGTGCCAGCAGCTTATCTGCAGGGATCCAAGAGACCCAGTACTTC. Amino acids: CASSLSAGIQETQYF.